A single sample gave rise to the 3 T cell receptor beta chains below, sequenced in a study of blood T cell repertoires in COVID-19. Only in-frame clones appear in the TCRdb table, and some are missing; sequencing was by immunoSEQ multiplex PCR. The sample contains some 340,000 clones, approximately 91% of which appear only once. The sample comprised PBMCs or T cells enriched from blood (not recorded which). The receptors were gathered from a young woman who had been exposed to COVID-19.

The rearrangement joins TRBV9 to TRBJ1-1; 7 nucleotides agree with TRBD1. CDR3 size: 15 residues. The germline gives CDR1 SGDLS, CDR2 YYNGEE. The ends lost 3 bases at V and 4 bases at J; junction bases unmatched: 9. CDR3 in DNA: TGTGCCAGCAGCGAAGAGGGGGCGCCGGTCACTGAAGCTTTCTTT. It is translated as CASSEEGAPVTEAFF.

V and J are TRBV6-6 and TRBJ1-2, with 9 nucleotides matching TRBD1. CDR1 and CDR2 (germline): MNHNY, SVGAGI (reference sequence). The CDR3 length is 13 residues. V lost 6 bases to trimming and J lost 6 bases; unmatched junction nucleotides: 5. This CDR3 reads CASRGGQGNGYTF. The CDR3 DNA reads as TGTGCCAGCAGAGGGGGACAGGGAAATGGCTACACCTTC.

This rearrangement joins TRBV29-1 to TRBJ1-2; D perhaps matches TRBD1 (5 bases). The germline gives CDR1 SQVTM, CDR2 ANQGSEA. This CDR3 spans 10 amino acids. The ends were cut back, 7 bases at V and 6 bases at J, with 9 bases in the middle. The CDR3 nucleotides read TGCAGCGCCAGGGTAGATGGCTACACCTTC. It yields the protein CSARVDGYTF.